This T cell receptor beta chain was captured by sequencing in a study of vaccination and CD4 T cells after COVID-19. Details on this clonotype: What it binds is not known.

Treatment described: approximately 9-day PBMC culture with coronavirus spike peptide pools or control peptides (ViraFEST assay). ViraFEST stimulated the growth of antigen-specific T cells using peptide pools and subsequently profiled their TCRs by sequencing. Whole-study results and caveats: The researchers studied relatively few convalescent patients and omitted early post-infection timepoints.

The CDR3 totals 15 residues. V lost 2 bases, J lost 5 bases, and 8 bases stayed unmatched. From germline, CDR1 is DFQATT and CDR2 SNEGSKA (reference sequence). The Oncomine TCR Beta short-read assay sequenced DNA from cultured CD4+ T cells. One entry per CDR3 protein, called by TCRdb with MiXCR from the PCR reads. The table includes almost 20,000 distinct CDR3 sequences, 52% detected once. Input material: CD4+ T cells from blood, cultured in vitro. This clonotype was obtained from a human donor who had recovered from COVID-19. This chain joins TRBV20-1 and TRBJ2-3, with 9 nucleotides matching TRBD1. The CDR3 loop is CSARNPQGAGDTQYF. For the CDR3, the DNA is TGCAGTGCTAGAAATCCACAGGGGGCGGGAGATACGCAGTATTTT.